The sequence of this T cell receptor beta chain was determined in a study of T cell clonotyping in hematopoietic cell transplantation. The protocol was immunoSEQ multiplex PCR, while the TCRdb copy is restricted to in-frame clones and leaves out a portion. The sample holds about 36,000 clones, 80% to 90% seen once. V lost 0 bases and J 6 bases, leaving 6 bases between the germline ends. In germline, CDR1 is GTSNPN, CDR2 SVGIG (reference sequence). The CDR3 runs to 11 residues. The genes are TRBV30 and TRBJ2-7, with no clear D. The TCR sequence derives from a woman in her thirties or forties in good health. Some clones in this sample may be carry-over from other donors' samples. Sequencing was performed on peripheral blood mononuclear cells. In DNA, the CDR3 is TGTGCCTGGAGTGTACGCGTCGAGCAGTACTTC. Protein sequence: CAWSVRVEQYF.